Below are 5 T cell receptor beta chains sequenced from a single sample in a study of blood T cell repertoires in COVID-19. Clones were read by immunoSEQ multiplex PCR, and TCRdb kept only the in-frame ones, dropping some. The data hold under 200,000 clones, with about 83% observed a single time. Sequenced material: PBMCs or T cells enriched from blood (not recorded which). These TCRs come from a woman under 40 who had been exposed to COVID-19.

The chain links TRBV2 to TRBJ1-5; TRBD1 agrees at 7 bases. Looked up from germline, CDR1 is SNHLY and CDR2 is FYNNEI. The CDR3 covers 17 residues. V dropped 8 bases and J dropped 0; count of bases not matched to a gene: 13. DNA for the CDR3: TGTGCCAGCGTTTCAAGCCGACAGGGTAATAGCAATCAGCCCCAGCATTTT. It translates to CASVSSRQGNSNQPQHF.

This rearrangement joins TRBV7-8 to TRBJ2-7; 15 bases fit TRBD2. CDR1 and CDR2 from the germline V gene are SGHVS and FQNEAQ. The CDR3 runs to 17 residues. After removal of 2 bases from V and 2 bases from J, the junction contained 4 bases not matched to a gene. The CDR3, as DNA: TGTGCCAGCAGCTTACCCGGGACTAGCGGGGGGCCCTACGAGCAGTACTTC. It codes for CASSLPGTSGGPYEQYF.

This clone was recorded only once. The rearrangement uses TRBV10-3 and TRBJ1-3; a weak D match, TRBD1 (5 bases). V was trimmed by 2 bases and J by 0 bases, leaving 5 bases between them. This CDR3 comprises 14 residues. Germline-derived CDR1 and CDR2 are ENHRY and SYGVKD. CDR3 protein: CAISETGSGNTIYF. The CDR3 nucleotides read TGTGCCATCAGTGAGACAGGCTCTGGAAACACCATATATTTT.

This clone was seen only once. V usage is TRBV21-1 and J usage is TRBJ1-4. TRBV21-1 is given as a pseudogene. The length of the CDR3 is 17 residues. The CDR3 bases are TGTGCCAGCAGCAAAGGCACCGGAGATCCGCTTAATGAAAAACTGTTTTTT. Its protein is CASSKGTGDPLNEKLFF.

The chain uses TRBV19 and TRBJ2-1; TRBD1 aligns across 9 bases. CDR3 size: 14 residues. V dropped 7 bases and J dropped 6; count of bases not matched to a gene: 7. CDR1 LNHDA and CDR2 SQIVND come from the germline V gene (reference sequence). The CDR3, as DNA: TGTGCCAGTAAAGGGGGACAGGGACCCAATGAGCAGTTCTTC. Its protein product is CASKGGQGPNEQFF.